This T cell receptor (beta chain) originates from a study of shared clonotypes between healthy human individuals. This table comes from immunoSEQ multiplex PCR, and its TCRdb copy is limited to in-frame clones, with some not included. The sample lists about 2.1 million clones, 90% to 95% occurring once. Trimming took 6 bases from V and 3 from J; bases not matched to a gene: 5. Per the germline V gene, CDR1 is SQVTM and CDR2 is ANQGSEA. The CDR3 sequence is 12 residues long. Notes on this clone: Other DNA sequences in this sample translate to the same CDR3.

Naive CD8 cells, CD45RO-negative and positively selected for CCR7, excluded terminally differentiated effector memory CD45RA+ cells. Every donor, a Caucasian adult, lived in Nashville, Tennessee. V gene TRBV29-1 combines with J gene TRBJ2-7; TRBD1 agrees at 7 bases. This receptor was obtained from a young man in good health. Some clones in this sample may be carry-over from other donors' samples. Sequencing was carried out using naive CD8+ T cells from PBMCs. The CDR3 DNA reads TGCAGCGTCGAGACAGGGAGCTACGAGCAGTACTTC. Translated: CSVETGSYEQYF.